This TCR beta chain was retrieved from a study of vaccination and CD4 T cells after COVID-19. In the study overall: SARS-CoV-2, HCoV-NL63, HCoV-OC43 and HCoV-229E supplied the overlapping spike peptides used to stimulate cells. Overall study findings and caveats: Spike mono-reactivity marked 304 of 307 vaccine-specific clones in convalescent patients.

Trimming left V 4 bases short and J 6 bases short, with 19 bases between. The CDR3 runs 15 residues. Germline V gives CDR1 SGHDT, CDR2 YYEEEE. The Oncomine TCR Beta short-read assay was applied to DNA of cultured CD4+ T cells. TCRdb re-analysed the PCR reads in MiXCR, keeping a single row per CDR3 protein. The repertoire holds 8,000 to 9,500 distinct CDR3 sequences, roughly 23% seen once, with about a fifth in the top ten. The treatment is: approximately nine-day PBMC culture with coronavirus spike peptide pools or control peptides (ViraFEST assay). Before TCRs were sequenced, ViraFEST expanded antigen-specific T cells with peptide pools. On this clonotype itself: Antigen: not known.

Sequenced material: cultured CD4+ T cells from blood. The TCR sequence derives from a human donor with COVID-19. This chain joins TRBV5-6 and TRBJ1-2, with D unresolved. CDR3 DNA: TGTGCCAGCAGCCCCGACCCAAGGCTGCTAAATGGCTACACCTTC. As protein: CASSPDPRLLNGYTF.